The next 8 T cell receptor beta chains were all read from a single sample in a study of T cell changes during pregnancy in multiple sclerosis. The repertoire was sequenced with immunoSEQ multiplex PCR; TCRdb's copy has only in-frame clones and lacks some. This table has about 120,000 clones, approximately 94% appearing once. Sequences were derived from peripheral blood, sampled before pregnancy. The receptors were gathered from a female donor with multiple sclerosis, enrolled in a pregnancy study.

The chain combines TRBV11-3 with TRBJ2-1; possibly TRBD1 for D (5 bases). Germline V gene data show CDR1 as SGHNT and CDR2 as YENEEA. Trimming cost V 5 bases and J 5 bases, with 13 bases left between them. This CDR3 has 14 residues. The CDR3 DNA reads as TGTGCCAGCAGCCAGGGTTGGGATAACAATGAGCAGTTCTTC. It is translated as CASSQGWDNNEQFF.

CDR3 amino acids: CASSPLRDTGELFF. DNA for the CDR3: TGTGCCAGCTCACCCCTACGAGATACCGGGGAGCTGTTTTTT. This chain connects TRBV18 to TRBJ2-2, with no clear D. Germline V gene lookup returns CDR1 KGHSH and CDR2 LQKENI. This CDR3 has 14 residues. V lost 3 bases and J lost 5, with 10 bases in between. Looking up the rest from reference TRBV18 and TRBJ2-2 gives the full variable domain: NAGVMQNPRHLVRRRGQEARLRCSPMKGHSHVYWYRQLPEEGLKFMVYLQKENIIDESGMPKERFSAEFPKEGPSILRIQQVVRGDSAAYFCASSPLRDTGELFFGEGSRLTVL.

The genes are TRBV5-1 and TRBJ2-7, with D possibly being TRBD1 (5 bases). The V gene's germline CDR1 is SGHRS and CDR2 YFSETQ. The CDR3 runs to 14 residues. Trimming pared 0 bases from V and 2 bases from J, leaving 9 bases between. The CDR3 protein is CASSLGQTAYEQYF. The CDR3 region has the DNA TGCGCCAGCAGCTTGGGGCAGACAGCCTACGAGCAGTACTTC.

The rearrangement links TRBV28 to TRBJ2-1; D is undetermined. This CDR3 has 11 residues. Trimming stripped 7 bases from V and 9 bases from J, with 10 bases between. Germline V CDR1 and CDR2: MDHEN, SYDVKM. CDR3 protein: CASKSNTEQFF. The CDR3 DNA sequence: TGTGCCAGCAAATCCAACACTGAGCAGTTCTTC.

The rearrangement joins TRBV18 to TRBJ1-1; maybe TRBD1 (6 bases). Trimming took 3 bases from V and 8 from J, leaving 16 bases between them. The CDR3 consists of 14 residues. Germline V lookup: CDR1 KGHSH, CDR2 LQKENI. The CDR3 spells CASSPAPGQTEAFF. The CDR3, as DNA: TGTGCCAGCTCACCCGCCCCCGGACAGACCGAAGCTTTCTTT. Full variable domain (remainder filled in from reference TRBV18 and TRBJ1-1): NAGVMQNPRHLVRRRGQEARLRCSPMKGHSHVYWYRQLPEEGLKFMVYLQKENIIDESGMPKERFSAEFPKEGPSILRIQQVVRGDSAAYFCASSPAPGQTEAFFGQGTRLTVV.

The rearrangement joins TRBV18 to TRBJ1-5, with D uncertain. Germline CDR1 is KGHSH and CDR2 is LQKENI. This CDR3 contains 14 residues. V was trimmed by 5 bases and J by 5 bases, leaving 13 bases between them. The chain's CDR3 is CASSLGVAHQPQHF. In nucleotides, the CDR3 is TGTGCCAGCTCATTGGGAGTCGCCCATCAGCCCCAGCATTTT.

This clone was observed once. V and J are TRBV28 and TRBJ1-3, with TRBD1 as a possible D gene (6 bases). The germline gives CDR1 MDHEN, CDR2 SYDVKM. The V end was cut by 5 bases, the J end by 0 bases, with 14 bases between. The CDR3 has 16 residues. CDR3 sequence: CASSRNRASSGNTIYF. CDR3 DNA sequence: TGTGCCAGCAGTAGAAACAGGGCGTCCTCTGGAAACACCATATATTTT. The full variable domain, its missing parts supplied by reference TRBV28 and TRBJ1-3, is DVKVTQSSRYLVKRTGEKVFLECVQDMDHENMFWYRQDPGLGLRLIYFSYDVKMKEKGDIPEGYSVSREKKERFSLILESASTNQTSMYLCASSRNRASSGNTIYFGEGSWLTVV.

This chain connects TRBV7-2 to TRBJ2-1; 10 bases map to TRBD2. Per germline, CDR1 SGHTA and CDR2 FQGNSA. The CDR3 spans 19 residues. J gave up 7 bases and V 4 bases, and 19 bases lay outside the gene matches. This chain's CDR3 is CASSSPAARSGRAGNEQFF. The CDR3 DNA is TGTGCCAGCAGCTCCCCGGCAGCGAGGAGCGGGAGGGCCGGGAATGAGCAGTTCTTC.